This paragraph covers one T cell receptor beta chain sequence. Its antigen remains unknown. This entry comes from a study of blood T cells in healthy people across ages. In germline, CDR1 is MNHEY, CDR2 SVGEGT. V shed 6 bases and J 2 bases; nucleotides not matched to a gene: 12. There are 17 residues in the CDR3. A second PCR, run for about 6 to 11 cycles, used a sample-barcoded 5' primer plus a J-beta primer mix. Every sample returned 2.5 million or more CDR3-containing paired-end reads. TCRdb fed the 5' RACE reads into MiXCR, producing one record per CDR3 protein. The data hold 1.5 million to 2 million distinct CDR3 sequences, with roughly two fifths observed a single time. Whole-study results and caveats: Getting older went along with TCR beta diversity per million T cells dropping roughly linearly. More naive CD4+ cells and higher diversity were found in long-lived than in aged donors. The unsorted PBMCs prevented any conclusive comparison of naive versus antigen-experienced cells.

The sequenced sample was blood. The chain uses TRBV6-2 or TRBV6-3 and TRBJ2-1, with TRBD2 identical over 8 bases. This clonotype was sampled from a human donor in good health. For the CDR3, the DNA is TGTGCCAGCAGCCCCGGGGCAGCGGGGGACGCCTACAATGAGCAGTTCTTC. It is translated as CASSPGAAGDAYNEQFF.